This is a list of T cell receptor beta chains from one sample in a study of graft-versus-host responses after intestinal transplantation. The data were produced by immunoSEQ multiplex PCR, yet TCRdb's version contains in-frame clones alone and is incomplete. The data hold over 45,000 clones, with around 90% observed a single time. This material consisted of PBMCs, taken 26 days after transplant. These receptor sequences come from a human patient who received an intestinal transplant, so some T cells may come from the graft donor. The CDR3 runs from the conserved cysteine through the conserved F or W. Fields, in order: J gene, V gene, D gene, CDR3 protein. The D gene is left open where the match is weak.

>TRBJ2-3|TRBV27|TRBD2
CASSLEAGVTDTQYF
>TRBJ2-1|TRBV4-2|TRBD2
CASSPASGGFDEQFF
>TRBJ2-1|TRBV7-9|TRBD2
CASSPRGGPYNEQFF
>TRBJ2-7|TRBV4-2|TRBD1
CASSQGNSGTGDLEQYF
>TRBJ1-2|TRBV29-1|.
CSVEDSINGGTDYGYTF
>TRBJ2-1|TRBV18|TRBD2
CASSPPSGGAINEQFF
>TRBJ1-6|TRBV18|TRBD1
CASSPQGGDSPLHF
>TRBJ1-2|TRBV27|.
CASSLSGLYGYTF
>TRBJ1-1|TRBV29-1|TRBD1
CSVEPRDRGGTEAFF
>TRBJ2-7|TRBV30|TRBD1
CAWAGTGPFEQYF
>TRBJ2-1|TRBV7-6|.
CASSPRAGADNEQFF
>TRBJ1-2|TRBV7-6|.
CASRGGPNYGYTF
>TRBJ2-3|TRBV13|.
CASSLAVEFGTDTQYF
>TRBJ2-7|TRBV5-1|.
CASSLERSYEQYF
>TRBJ2-7|TRBV5-1|TRBD2
CASSLAGRLSYEQYF
>TRBJ1-2|TRBV4-1|TRBD1
CASSARPDRIYGYTF
>TRBJ2-3|TRBV9|TRBD2
CASSSIGGAGDTQYF
>TRBJ1-1|TRBV6-1|TRBD1
CASSQDRGPEAFF
>TRBJ1-4|TRBV30|.
CAWSARQPPNEKLFF
>TRBJ1-5|TRBV7-6|.
CASSLQGNQPQHF
>TRBJ2-7|TRBV19|.
CASSIVYGSYEQYF
>TRBJ2-2|TRBV4-1|TRBD2
CASTLLAGVVNGELFF
>TRBJ1-6|TRBV6-5|TRBD1
CASSPQTGENSPLHF
>TRBJ1-1|TRBV2|.
CASSEVPSEAFF
>TRBJ2-2|TRBV9|TRBD2
CASSASGGNTGELFF
>TRBJ1-6|TRBV7-9|.
CASSLAATLDSPLHF